The 22 T cell receptor beta chains below all came from one sample that was sequenced in a study of T-cell memory formation after mild COVID-19. TCRdb reanalysed the 5' RACE reads using MiXCR and keeps one entry per CDR3 protein. The top ten hold about 5.2% of the sample, which has about 130,000 distinct CDR3 sequences, about a sixth seen once. Sequenced input: PBMCs or a T cell subset sorted from them (not recorded which). The receptors were sampled from a man between 18 and 35 years old who had mild COVID-19 (a few samples of this study predate the infection). Cell type and time point are not known.

Only a few counts were recorded for this clonotype. The chain has TRBV11-1 and TRBJ2-2; 11 nucleotides line up with TRBD1. CDR1 and CDR2 from the germline V gene are SGHAT and FQDESV (reference sequence). The trim removed 5 bases at V and 8 bases at J, leaving 4 bases unmatched. The CDR3 spans 14 residues. The CDR3 DNA sequence: TGTGCCAGCAGCCCGGGACAGGGGGTTGGGGAGCTGTTTTTT. This codes for CASSPGQGVGELFF.

The gene calls are TRBV11-1 and TRBJ2-7; the D gene could be TRBD1 or TRBD2 (5 bases each). This CDR3 spans 15 amino acids. In germline, CDR1 is SGHAT, CDR2 FQDESV (reference sequence). Trimming shortened V by 1 base and J by 1 base, and 11 bases separated the two germline ends. This CDR3 is CASSLDRDRSYEQYF. In DNA form, the CDR3 reads TGTGCCAGCAGCTTAGACCGGGACCGATCCTACGAGCAGTACTTC.

This clonotype was recorded a few times. The V call is TRBV6-5, the J call TRBJ2-1, with 7 bases identical to TRBD1. The CDR3 contains 13 residues. Germline CDR1 and CDR2: MNHEY and SVGAGI. V dropped 6 bases and J dropped 14; count of bases not matched to a gene: 13. CDR3 sequence (DNA): TGTGCCAGCAGCGATCAGGGGGTTGGTTCGGAGTTCTTC. This encodes CASSDQGVGSEFF.

The J gene is TRBJ1-4, the V gene TRBV28, with D maybe TRBD1 (5 bases). Germline lookup yields CDR1 MDHEN and CDR2 SYDVKM. The CDR3 sequence is 18 residues long. V gave up 2 bases and J gave up 8 bases, with 24 bases separating them. CDR3 coding DNA: TGTGCCAGCAGTTTACTTACCGGGAGGGGACCTTGGGGAGAAAAACTGTTTTTT. As protein: CASSLLTGRGPWGEKLFF.

The chain combines TRBV9 with TRBJ2-7; maybe TRBD1 (6 bases). Trimming took 0 bases from V and 2 from J, leaving 15 bases between them. This CDR3 region has 16 residues. Germline values: CDR1 SGDLS, CDR2 YYNGEE. Here the CDR3 reads CASSVAPGQIAYEQYF. In DNA form, the CDR3 reads TGTGCCAGCAGCGTAGCGCCGGGACAAATAGCCTACGAGCAGTACTTC.

This clonotype has more than one count but fewer than ten. This chain links TRBV7-2 with TRBJ2-3; D remains ambiguous. Germline V lookup: CDR1 SGHTA, CDR2 FQGNSA. Between the trimmed V and J ends, which lost 4 bases and 6 bases, there was a span of 11 bases. The CDR3 is 13 residues long. Here the CDR3 DNA reads TGTGCCAGCAGCTCAACCAACTACGATACGCAGTATTTT. Amino acid sequence: CASSSTNYDTQYF. The full variable domain, rest sourced from reference TRBV7-2 and TRBJ2-3, is GAGVSQSPSNKVTEKGKDVELRCDPISGHTALYWYRQSLGQGLEFLIYFQGNSAPDKSGLPSDRFSAERTGGSVSTLTIQRTQQEDSAVYLCASSSTNYDTQYFGPGTRLTVL.

This clonotype was detected only a few times. The chain carries TRBV5-1 and TRBJ2-3; 7 bases match TRBD2. V gave up 2 bases and J gave up 5 bases; unmatched junction bases: 5. Germline CDR1 is SGHRS and CDR2 is YFSETQ. The CDR3 loop spans 14 amino acids. CDR3 nucleotide sequence: TGCGCCAGCAGCTTCGGACTAGTGGAAGATACGCAGTATTTT. It codes for CASSFGLVEDTQYF. Drawing the rest from reference TRBV5-1 and TRBJ2-3, the complete variable domain is KAGVTQTPRYLIKTRGQQVTLSCSPISGHRSVSWYQQTPGQGLQFLFEYFSETQRNKGNFPGRFSGRQFSNSRSEMNVSTLELGDSALYLCASSFGLVEDTQYFGPGTRLTVL.

The table lists this clonotype with a few counts. CDR3 nucleotide sequence: TGCGCCAGCAGCTTCCCGACAGTCGAGCAGTTCTTC. This codes for CASSFPTVEQFF. The V and J genes are TRBV4-1 and TRBJ2-1; perhaps TRBD1 as D (5 bases). CDR1 is MGHRA, CDR2 YSYEKL, per germline. CDR3 size: 12 residues. V was pared by 5 bases and J by 10 bases, with 12 bases between.

The chain joins TRBV20-1 to TRBJ2-1, with TRBD2 matching over 12 bases. This CDR3 is 16 amino acids long. CDR1 and CDR2 (germline): DFQATT, SNEGSKA (reference sequence). V shed 5 bases, J shed 4 bases, and the junction held 9 bases outside the gene matches. Here the CDR3 DNA reads TGCAGTGCTCCCGGTACTAGCGGGGGGACTTACAATGAGCAGTTCTTC. Protein product: CSAPGTSGGTYNEQFF.

This clonotype showed up just a few times. The rearrangement joins TRBV5-6 to TRBJ2-7; D perhaps matches TRBD1 (5 bases). The CDR3 loop spans 14 amino acids. Germline V gives CDR1 SGHDT, CDR2 YYEEEE. With 6 bases removed from V and 0 bases from J, the gap between germline ends came to 13 bases. This CDR3 is CASTRAGPSYEQYV. CDR3 bases: TGTGCCAGCACCAGAGCAGGGCCCTCCTACGAGCAGTACGTC.

CDR3 sequence: CASSVDPRSYEQYF. CDR3 nucleotides: TGTGCCAGCAGCGTAGACCCGCGCTCCTACGAGCAGTACTTC. This chain connects TRBV9 to TRBJ2-7; D unclear. The CDR3 is 14 amino acids. V was cut by 0 bases and J by 0 bases, with 7 bases left in between. The germline V gene has CDR1 SGDLS and CDR2 YYNGEE.

This rearrangement joins TRBV5-1 to TRBJ2-4, with TRBD1 matching 7 bases. CDR3 length equals 14 residues. The germline CDR1 and CDR2 sequences are SGHRS and YFSETQ. J lost 8 bases, V lost 5 bases, and 10 bases had no gene match. CDR3 sequence reads: CASRETGTVDIQYF. The DNA for the CDR3 is TGCGCCAGCAGAGAGACAGGGACCGTAGACATTCAGTACTTC.

The chain links TRBV6-5 to TRBJ1-4; weak D call: TRBD1 (5 bases). Germline CDR1 is MNHEY and CDR2 is SVGAGI. This CDR3 has 15 residues. Trimming cost V 3 bases and J 5 bases, with 13 bases left between them. CDR3 in amino acids: CASSYSRGTNEKLFF. Written as DNA, the CDR3 is TGTGCCAGCAGTTATTCTCGGGGCACCAATGAAAAACTGTTTTTT.

The V call is TRBV4-1, the J call TRBJ2-2; the D gene could be TRBD1 or TRBD2 (5 bases each). The V and J ends lost 4 bases and 1 base respectively, with 16 bases between them. The length of the CDR3 is 17 residues. Germline CDR1 reads MGHRA; CDR2 reads YSYEKL. The CDR3 spells CASSLRYGGQNTGELFF. The DNA of the CDR3 is TGCGCCAGCAGCCTTAGATACGGAGGACAGAACACCGGGGAGCTGTTTTTT.

This clonotype was recorded a few times. The rearrangement uses TRBV4-3 and TRBJ2-5, with D perhaps matching TRBD2 (6 bases). This CDR3 comprises 15 residues. Per germline, CDR1 LGHNA and CDR2 YSLEER. Trimming left V 1 base short and J 5 bases short, with 14 bases between. CDR3 sequence: CASSQGHSGAETQYF. CDR3 DNA sequence: TGCGCCAGCAGCCAAGGACATAGCGGTGCGGAGACCCAGTACTTC.

This clonotype was observed a handful of times. This chain joins TRBV28 and TRBJ2-4; D gene unclear. Germline assignment: CDR1 MDHEN and CDR2 SYDVKM. V dropped 6 bases and J dropped 6 bases, with 18 bases sitting between them. The CDR3 has 15 residues. This CDR3 reads CASRPHAVPGNIQYF. Written as DNA, the CDR3 is TGTGCCAGCAGACCCCACGCGGTACCTGGAAACATTCAGTACTTC.

This chain joins TRBV4-3 and TRBJ1-6; TRBD1 matches at 7 bases. The V gene end was trimmed by 4 bases and the J gene end by 8 bases; junction bases not matched to a gene: 11. This CDR3 is 16 amino acids long. Germline V gives CDR1 LGHNA, CDR2 YSLEER. The CDR3 here is CASSRRFQGGHSPLHF. The CDR3 DNA sequence: TGCGCCAGCAGCCGAAGGTTCCAGGGGGGACATTCACCCCTCCACTTT.

This sequence joins TRBV12-3 or TRBV12-4 and TRBJ2-7; D unclear. The V and J ends lost 3 bases and 2 bases respectively, with 8 bases between them. CDR3 length equals 13 residues. The CDR3: CASSFEETYEQYV. DNA of the CDR3: TGTGCCAGCAGTTTTGAGGAGACCTACGAGCAGTACGTC.

In its sample, this clonotype was seen a few times. V and J are TRBV4-3 and TRBJ2-7; tentatively, D is TRBD1 (5 bases). Germline CDR1 is LGHNA and CDR2 is YSLEER. The length of the CDR3 is 15 residues. Deletions cut 4 bases from V and 0 bases from J, with 13 bases between. For the CDR3, the DNA is TGCGCCAGCAGCCCAAACTACGGACACTCCTACGAGCAGTACGTC. It codes for CASSPNYGHSYEQYV.

This clonotype was detected only a few times. The chain employs TRBV11-1 and TRBJ2-1; weak D call: TRBD2 (5 bases). Trimming stripped 5 bases from V and 2 bases from J, with 16 bases between. Looked up from germline, CDR1 is SGHAT and CDR2 is FQDESV (reference sequence). This CDR3 has 16 residues. For the CDR3, the DNA is TGTGCCAGCAGCCCACGCACGGGAAAGGCCTACAATGAGCAGTTCTTC. Translated: CASSPRTGKAYNEQFF.

This CDR3 reads CASSPSGGYEQYV. In DNA form, the CDR3 reads TGTGCCAGCAGCCCAAGCGGAGGCTACGAGCAGTACGTC. This rearrangement joins TRBV7-9 to TRBJ2-7, with a tentative D call TRBD2 (5 bases). V was trimmed by 5 bases and J by 3 bases, leaving 11 bases between them. The germline V gene encodes CDR1 SEHNR and CDR2 FQNEAQ (reference sequence). The CDR3 length is 13 residues.

The chain employs TRBV19 and TRBJ1-1; D is unclear. The CDR3 totals 13 residues. The germline V gene has CDR1 LNHDA and CDR2 SQIVND (reference sequence). Trimming cost V 5 bases and J 4 bases, with 11 bases left between them. Here the CDR3 reads CASSSSKGTEAFF. Written as DNA, the CDR3 is TGTGCCAGTAGTTCCAGTAAAGGCACTGAAGCTTTCTTT. The full variable domain, rest sourced from reference TRBV19 and TRBJ1-1, is DGGITQSPKYLFRKEGQNVTLSCEQNLNHDAMYWYRQDPGQGLRLIYYSQIVNDFQKGDIAEGYSVSREKKESFPLTVTSAQKNPTAFYLCASSSSKGTEAFFGQGTRLTVV.